This T cell receptor (beta chain) was identified during a study of Ad26.COV2.S vaccination and SARS-CoV-2 variants. Study results and caveats: Among vaccine recipients, spike-specific TCR breadth exceeded that of placebo recipients. Placebo recipients and vaccine recipients were similar in non-spike TCR breadth.

Data came from immunoSEQ multiplex PCR; TCRdb stores just in-frame clones and leaves some out. The table shows 85,000 to 120,000 clones, with about three quarters occurring only once. Germline CDR1 and CDR2: SGDLS and YYNGEE. The CDR3 consists of 13 residues. J lost 5 bases, V lost 3 bases, and 1 base had no gene match. In the case of this clone: Antigen: not known.

The material was peripheral blood, obtained after recovery from COVID-19. The clonotype originates from a human donor who had recovered from COVID-19. This chain links TRBV9 with TRBJ1-2; 10 nucleotides agree with TRBD1. The CDR3 loop is CASSEGQGYGYTF. The CDR3 DNA reads TGTGCCAGCAGCGAGGGACAGGGGTATGGCTACACCTTC.